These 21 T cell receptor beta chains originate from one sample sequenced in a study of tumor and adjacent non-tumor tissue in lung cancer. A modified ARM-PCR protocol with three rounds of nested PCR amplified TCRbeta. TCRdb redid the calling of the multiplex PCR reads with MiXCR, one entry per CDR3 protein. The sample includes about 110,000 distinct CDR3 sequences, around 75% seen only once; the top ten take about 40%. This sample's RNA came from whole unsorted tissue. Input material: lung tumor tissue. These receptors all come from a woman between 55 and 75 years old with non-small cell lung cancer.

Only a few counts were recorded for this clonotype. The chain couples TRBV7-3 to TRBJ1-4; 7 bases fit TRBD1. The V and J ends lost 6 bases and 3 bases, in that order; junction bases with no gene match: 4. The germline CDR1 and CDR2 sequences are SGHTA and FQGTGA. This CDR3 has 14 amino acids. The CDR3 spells CASSRTGPNEKLFF. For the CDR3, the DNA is TGTGCCAGCAGTCGGACAGGCCCTAATGAAAAACTGTTTTTT. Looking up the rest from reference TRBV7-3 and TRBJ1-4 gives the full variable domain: GAGVSQTPSNKVTEKGKYVELRCDPISGHTALYWYRQSLGQGPEFLIYFQGTGAADDSGLPNDRFFAVRPEGSVSTLKIQRTERGDSAVYLCASSRTGPNEKLFFGSGTQLSVL.

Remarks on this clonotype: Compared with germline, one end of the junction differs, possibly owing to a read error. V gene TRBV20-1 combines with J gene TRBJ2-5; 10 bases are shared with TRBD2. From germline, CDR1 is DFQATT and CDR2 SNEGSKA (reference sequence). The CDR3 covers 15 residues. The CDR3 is CSEGRLAGFQETQYF. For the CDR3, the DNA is TGCAGTGAAGGCCGACTAGCGGGCTTCCAAGAGACCCAGTATTTC.

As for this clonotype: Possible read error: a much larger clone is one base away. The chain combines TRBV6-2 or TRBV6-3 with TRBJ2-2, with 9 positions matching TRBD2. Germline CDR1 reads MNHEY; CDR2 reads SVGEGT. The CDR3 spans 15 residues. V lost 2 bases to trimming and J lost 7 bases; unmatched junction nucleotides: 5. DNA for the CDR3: TGTGCCAGCAGTTACCGGATTAGCGGGGGCGGGGAGCTGTTTTTT. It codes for CASSYRISGGGELFF.

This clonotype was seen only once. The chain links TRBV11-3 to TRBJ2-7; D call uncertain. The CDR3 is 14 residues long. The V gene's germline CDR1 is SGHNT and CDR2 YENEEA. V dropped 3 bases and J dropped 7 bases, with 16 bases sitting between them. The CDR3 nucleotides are TGTGCCAGCAGCTTGAACTATTCGGCTAGAGAGCAGTACTTC. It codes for CASSLNYSAREQYF.

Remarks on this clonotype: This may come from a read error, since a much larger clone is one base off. The CDR3 here is CNTEGDYGYTF. CDR3 nucleotide sequence: TGCAACACCGAGGGCGACTATGGCTACACCTTC. The rearrangement joins TRBV29-1 to TRBJ1-2; D gene unclear. The germline gives CDR1 SQVTM, CDR2 ANQGSEA. This CDR3 contains 11 residues.

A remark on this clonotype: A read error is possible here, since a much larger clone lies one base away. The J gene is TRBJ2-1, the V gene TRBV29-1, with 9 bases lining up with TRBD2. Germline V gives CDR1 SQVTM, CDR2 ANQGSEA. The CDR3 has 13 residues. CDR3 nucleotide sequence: TGCGGCGCCTGGGGCGGGAGGGCCGATGAGCAGTTCTTC. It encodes CGAWGGRADEQFF.

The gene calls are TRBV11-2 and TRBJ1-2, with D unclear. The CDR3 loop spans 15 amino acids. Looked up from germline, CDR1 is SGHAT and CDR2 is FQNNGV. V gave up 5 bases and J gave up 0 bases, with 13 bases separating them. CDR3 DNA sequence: TGTGCCAGCAGCGCCAATAGGGTCGCTAACTATGGCTACACCTTC. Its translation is CASSANRVANYGYTF. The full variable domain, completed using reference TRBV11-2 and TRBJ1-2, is EAGVAQSPRYKIIEKRQSVAFWCNPISGHATLYWYQQILGQGPKLLIQFQNNGVVDDSQLPKDRFSAERLKGVDSTLKIQPAKLEDSAVYLCASSANRVANYGYTFGSGTRLTVV.

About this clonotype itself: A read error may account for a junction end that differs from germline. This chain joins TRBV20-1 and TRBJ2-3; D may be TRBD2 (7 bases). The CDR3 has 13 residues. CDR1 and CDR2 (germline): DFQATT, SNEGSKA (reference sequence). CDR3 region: CRGGAEAGITQNF. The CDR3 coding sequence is TGCAGGGGGGGGGCGGAAGCCGGAATTACGCAGAATTTT.

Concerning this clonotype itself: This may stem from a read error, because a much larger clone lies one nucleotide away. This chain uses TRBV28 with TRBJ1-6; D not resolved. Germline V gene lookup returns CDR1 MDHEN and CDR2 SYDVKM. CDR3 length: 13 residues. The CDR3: CASTLYTGSPLHF. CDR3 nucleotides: TGTGCCAGCACTTTATATACGGGATCACCCCTCCACTTT. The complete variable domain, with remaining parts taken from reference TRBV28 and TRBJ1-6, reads DVKVTQSSRYLVKRTGEKVFLECVQDMDHENMFWYRQDPGLGLRLIYFSYDVKMKEKGDIPEGYSVSREKKERFSLILESASTNQTSMYLCASTLYTGSPLHFGNGTRLTVT.

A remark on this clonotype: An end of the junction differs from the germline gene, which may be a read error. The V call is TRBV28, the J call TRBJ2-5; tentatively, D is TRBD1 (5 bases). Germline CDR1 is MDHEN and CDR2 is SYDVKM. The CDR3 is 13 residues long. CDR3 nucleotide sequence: TGTGCCAACAGTAGTACAGGAGAAGAGACCCAGTATTTC. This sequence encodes CANSSTGEETQYF.

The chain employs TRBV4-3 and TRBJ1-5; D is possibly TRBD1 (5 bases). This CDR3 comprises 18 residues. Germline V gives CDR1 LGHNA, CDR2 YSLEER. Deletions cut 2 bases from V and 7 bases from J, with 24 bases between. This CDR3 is CASSQYWAKPRGSQPQHF. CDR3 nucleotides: TGCGCCAGCAGCCAATACTGGGCTAAACCTAGGGGATCCCAGCCCCAGCATTTT.

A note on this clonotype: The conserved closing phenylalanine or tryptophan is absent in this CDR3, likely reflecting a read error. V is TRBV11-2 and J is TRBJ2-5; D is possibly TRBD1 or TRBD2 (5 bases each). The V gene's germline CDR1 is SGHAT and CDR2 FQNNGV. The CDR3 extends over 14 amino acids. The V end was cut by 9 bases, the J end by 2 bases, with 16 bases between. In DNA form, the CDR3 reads TGTGCCAGGAGTCCACGGGGCGGTCAAGAGACCCAGTACATC. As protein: CARSPRGGQETQYI.

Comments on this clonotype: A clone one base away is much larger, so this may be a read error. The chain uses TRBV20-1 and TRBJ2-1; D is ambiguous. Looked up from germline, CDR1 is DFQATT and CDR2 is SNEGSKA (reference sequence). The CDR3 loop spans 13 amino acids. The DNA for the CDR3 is TGCAGTGCTAATATAGATATCAGGAATGAGGAGTTCTTC. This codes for CSANIDIRNEEFF.

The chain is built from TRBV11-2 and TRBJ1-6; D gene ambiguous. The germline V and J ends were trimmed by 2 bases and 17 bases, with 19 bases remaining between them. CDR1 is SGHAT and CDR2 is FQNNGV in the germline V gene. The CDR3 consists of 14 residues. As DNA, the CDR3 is TGTGCCAGCAGCTTACAAGCAAGTAATTCGCCCTTCCACTTT. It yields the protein CASSLQASNSPFHF.

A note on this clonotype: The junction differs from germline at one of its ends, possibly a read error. The CDR3 region has the DNA TGTGCCAGCATTGATAGCGGGAAGAATGAGCGGTTCTTC. Translated: CASIDSGKNERFF. The J gene is TRBJ2-1, the V gene TRBV6-2 or TRBV6-3; 8 nucleotides line up with TRBD2. CDR1 is MNHEY and CDR2 is SVGEGT in the germline V gene. The CDR3 runs 13 residues.

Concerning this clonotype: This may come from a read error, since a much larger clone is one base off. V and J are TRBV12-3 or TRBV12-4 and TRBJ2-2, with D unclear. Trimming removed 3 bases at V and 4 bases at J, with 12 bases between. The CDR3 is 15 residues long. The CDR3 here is CASSFRAGATGELFF. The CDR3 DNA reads TGTGCCAGCAGTTTTCGGGCAGGAGCCACCGGGGAGCTGTTTTTT.

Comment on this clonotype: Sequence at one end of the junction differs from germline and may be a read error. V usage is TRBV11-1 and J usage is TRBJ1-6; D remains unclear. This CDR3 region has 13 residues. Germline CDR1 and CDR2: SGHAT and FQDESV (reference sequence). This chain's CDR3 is CASSFVAASPIHF. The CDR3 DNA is TGTGCCAGCAGTTTTGTGGCAGCTTCACCCATCCACTTT.

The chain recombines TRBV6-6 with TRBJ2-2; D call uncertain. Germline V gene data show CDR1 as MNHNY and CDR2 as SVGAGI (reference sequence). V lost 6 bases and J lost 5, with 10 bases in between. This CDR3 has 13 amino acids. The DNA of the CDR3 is TGTGCCAGCAGGACCCCCAAAACCGGGGAGCTGTTTTTT. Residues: CASRTPKTGELFF.

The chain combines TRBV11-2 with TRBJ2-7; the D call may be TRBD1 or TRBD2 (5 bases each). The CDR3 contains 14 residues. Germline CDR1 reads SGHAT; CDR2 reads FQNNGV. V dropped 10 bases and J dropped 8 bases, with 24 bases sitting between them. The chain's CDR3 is CANNWDRGGYKQYF. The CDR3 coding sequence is TGTGCCAACAATTGGGACCGCGGAGGATACAAGCAGTACTTC.

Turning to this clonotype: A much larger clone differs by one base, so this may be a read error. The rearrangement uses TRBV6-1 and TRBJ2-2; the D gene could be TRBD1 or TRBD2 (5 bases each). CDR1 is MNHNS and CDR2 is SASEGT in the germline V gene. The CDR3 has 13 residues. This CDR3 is CASNGAVTGELSF. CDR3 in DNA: TGTGCCAGCAATGGGGCAGTCACCGGGGAGCTGTCTTTT.

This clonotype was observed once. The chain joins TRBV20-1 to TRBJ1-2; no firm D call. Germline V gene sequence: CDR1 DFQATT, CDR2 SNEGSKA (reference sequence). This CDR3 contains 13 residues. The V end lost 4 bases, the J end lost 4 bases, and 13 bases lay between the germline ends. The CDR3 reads CSAIEGNGYGYTF. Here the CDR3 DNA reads TGCAGTGCTATTGAGGGTAACGGCTATGGCTACACCTTC.